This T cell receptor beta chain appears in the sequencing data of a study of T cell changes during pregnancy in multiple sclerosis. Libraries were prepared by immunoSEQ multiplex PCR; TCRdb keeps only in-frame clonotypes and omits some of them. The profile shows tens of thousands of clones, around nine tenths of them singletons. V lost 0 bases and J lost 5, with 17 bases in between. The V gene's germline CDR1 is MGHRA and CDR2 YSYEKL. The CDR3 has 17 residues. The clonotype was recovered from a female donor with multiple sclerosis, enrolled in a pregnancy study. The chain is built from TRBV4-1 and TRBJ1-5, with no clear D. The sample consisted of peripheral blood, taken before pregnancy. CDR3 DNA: TGCGCCAGCAGCCAAGAAGAGTTGGGCGGGGTTGATCAGCCCCAGCATTTT. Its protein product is CASSQEELGGVDQPQHF.